These 24 T cell receptor beta chains share one sample of origin, sequenced in a study of blood T cell repertoires in COVID-19. TCRdb's table, derived via immunoSEQ multiplex PCR, lists solely in-frame clones and lacks some. The sample lists approximately 96,000 clones; about 85% were seen once. Sequencing input: peripheral blood. Source of these receptors: a woman older than 75 with acute or convalescent COVID-19.

This clone was found a few times. This sequence joins TRBV5-1 and TRBJ1-1; 7 positions match TRBD1. CDR1 is SGHRS and CDR2 is YFSETQ in the germline V gene. This CDR3 is 13 amino acids long. With V trimmed by 0 bases and J by 11 bases, 7 bases remained unmatched. CDR3 residues: CASSLEQGRNAFF. The CDR3, as DNA: TGCGCCAGCAGCTTGGAACAGGGGAGGAACGCTTTCTTT.

This chain joins TRBV27 and TRBJ1-1; unclear D gene. The V end lost 2 bases, the J end lost 6 bases, and 16 bases lay between the germline ends. From germline, CDR1 is MNHEY and CDR2 SMNVEV (reference sequence). This CDR3 spans 15 amino acids. CDR3 bases: TGTGCCAGCAGTTTAGGAGGAGGGATGAGGGCTGAAGCTTTCTTT. Its protein product is CASSLGGGMRAEAFF.

The V and J genes are TRBV19 and TRBJ1-6; D perhaps matches TRBD1 (6 bases). CDR3 length equals 17 residues. Trimming cost V 6 bases and J 1 base, with 16 bases left between them. Germline-derived CDR1 and CDR2 are LNHDA and SQIVND (reference sequence). The CDR3 sequence: CASRQQGTRSYNSPLHF. CDR3 DNA: TGTGCCAGTAGACAGCAGGGGACGAGGTCCTATAATTCACCCCTCCACTTT.

Regarding this clone: Other DNA sequences in the same sample also yield this CDR3. This chain joins TRBV5-1 and TRBJ1-6, with a possible D match to TRBD1 (6 bases). The CDR3 spans 14 residues. The V end was cut by 0 bases, the J end by 7 bases, with 8 bases between. Germline V lookup: CDR1 SGHRS, CDR2 YFSETQ. CDR3 in amino acids: CASSLGQGNSPLHF. CDR3 in DNA: TGCGCCAGCAGCTTGGGGCAGGGGAATTCACCCCTCCACTTT.

V usage is TRBV30 and J usage is TRBJ2-7, with D maybe TRBD1 (5 bases). The CDR3 is made up of 11 amino acids. The V end lost 4 bases, the J end lost 4 bases, and 8 bases lay between the germline ends. In germline, CDR1 is GTSNPN, CDR2 SVGIG (reference sequence). CDR3 amino acids: CAWTQGYEQYF. The CDR3 coding sequence is TGTGCCTGGACCCAGGGTTACGAGCAGTACTTC. Full variable domain (missing parts from reference TRBV30 and TRBJ2-7): SQTIHQWPATLVQPVGSPLSLECTVEGTSNPNLYWYRQAAGRGLQLLFYSVGIGQISSEVPQNLSASRPQDRQFILSSKKLLLSDSGFYLCAWTQGYEQYFGPGTRLTVT.

CDR3: CAIGRGGNEQFF. The CDR3 DNA reads TGTGCCATCGGGCGGGGGGGCAATGAGCAGTTCTTC. V is TRBV10-3 and J is TRBJ2-1, with 9 bases fitting TRBD2. The CDR3 consists of 12 residues. J gave up 6 bases and V 8 bases, and 2 bases lay outside the gene matches. CDR1 is ENHRY, CDR2 SYGVKD, per germline.

This clone was detected only once. V gene TRBV5-1 combines with J gene TRBJ1-6, with D hard to call. V was cut by 0 bases and J by 10 bases, with 8 bases left in between. Germline V gene lookup returns CDR1 SGHRS and CDR2 YFSETQ. There are 13 residues in the CDR3. CDR3 residues: CASSLVGRSPLHF. The CDR3 bases are TGCGCCAGCAGCTTGGTAGGGAGATCACCCCTCCACTTT. The full variable domain, in which reference TRBV5-1 and TRBJ1-6 provide the parts outside the CDR3, is KAGVTQTPRYLIKTRGQQVTLSCSPISGHRSVSWYQQTPGQGLQFLFEYFSETQRNKGNFPGRFSGRQFSNSRSEMNVSTLELGDSALYLCASSLVGRSPLHFGNGTRLTVT.

This chain joins TRBV11-2 and TRBJ2-3, with D perhaps matching TRBD2 (7 bases). CDR3 length equals 15 residues. The germline gives CDR1 SGHAT, CDR2 FQNNGV. Trimming shortened V by 7 bases and J by 1 base, and 15 bases separated the two germline ends. CDR3 sequence reads: CASTLQGRGTDTQYF. In DNA form, the CDR3 reads TGTGCCAGCACCCTTCAGGGGAGGGGCACAGATACGCAGTATTTT.

V usage is TRBV28 and J usage is TRBJ1-6, with TRBD1 as a possible D gene (5 bases). Germline loops: CDR1 MDHEN, CDR2 SYDVKM. This CDR3 has 14 residues. V dropped 7 bases and J dropped 7 bases, with 14 bases sitting between them. Written as DNA, the CDR3 is TGTGCCAGCACTGGGGGGATAGGGAATTCACCCCTCCACTTT. Its translation: CASTGGIGNSPLHF. Looking up the rest from reference TRBV28 and TRBJ1-6 gives the full variable domain: DVKVTQSSRYLVKRTGEKVFLECVQDMDHENMFWYRQDPGLGLRLIYFSYDVKMKEKGDIPEGYSVSREKKERFSLILESASTNQTSMYLCASTGGIGNSPLHFGNGTRLTVT.

The chain is built from TRBV5-1 and TRBJ2-7; 7 bases align to TRBD1. This CDR3 contains 15 residues. Germline lookup yields CDR1 SGHRS and CDR2 YFSETQ. The J segment lost 0 bases and the V segment lost 4 bases, leaving 7 bases of the junction unmatched. CDR3 residues: CASSLETGPSYEQYF. CDR3 nucleotides: TGCGCCAGCAGCCTAGAGACAGGGCCCTCCTACGAGCAGTACTTC. The full variable domain, its missing parts supplied by reference TRBV5-1 and TRBJ2-7, is KAGVTQTPRYLIKTRGQQVTLSCSPISGHRSVSWYQQTPGQGLQFLFEYFSETQRNKGNFPGRFSGRQFSNSRSEMNVSTLELGDSALYLCASSLETGPSYEQYFGPGTRLTVT.

The V call is TRBV5-1, the J call TRBJ2-3; 8 nucleotides agree with TRBD2. CDR1 and CDR2 (germline): SGHRS, YFSETQ. The CDR3 totals 16 residues. V trimming: 4 bases; J trimming: 2 bases; junction bases outside the gene matches: 9. As DNA, the CDR3 is TGCGCCAGCAGCACTGGACTAGCCGGAAACACAGATACGCAGTATTTT. This translates into CASSTGLAGNTDTQYF.

This clone was detected only a few times. The chain's CDR3 is CASSLYSGYTF. The CDR3, as DNA: TGTGCCAGCAGTTTATACTCTGGCTACACCTTC. The rearrangement uses TRBV28 and TRBJ1-2; no definite D call. This CDR3 comprises 11 residues. Germline lookup yields CDR1 MDHEN and CDR2 SYDVKM. V was pared by 1 base and J by 7 bases, with 4 bases between.

The CDR3 DNA follows: TGTGCCAGCAGCCGACAGGTTTCCTACGAGCAGTACTTC. Protein: CASSRQVSYEQYF. The rearrangement links TRBV3-1 (or the pseudogene TRBV3-2) to TRBJ2-7, with a weak D call TRBD1 (6 bases). The V gene lost 4 bases and the J gene lost 1 base, with 8 bases spanning the gap. Germline loops: CDR1 LGHDT, CDR2 YNNKEL (reference sequence). The CDR3 is 13 residues long.

V is TRBV4-2 and J is TRBJ1-2, with D perhaps matching TRBD1 (6 bases). Germline CDR1 and CDR2: LGHNA and YNFKEQ. CDR3 length equals 15 residues. Trimming pared 2 bases from V and 6 bases from J, leaving 16 bases between. The CDR3 sequence is CASSQTSRGGHGYTF. CDR3 DNA: TGTGCCAGCAGCCAAACTAGCAGGGGAGGGCATGGCTACACCTTC.

The rearrangement links TRBV6-5 to TRBJ1-2; 12 nucleotides align to TRBD1. Trimming removed 6 bases from V and 8 bases from J; junction bases left unmatched: 10. The CDR3 extends over 15 amino acids. From germline, CDR1 is MNHEY and CDR2 SVGAGI. Written as DNA, the CDR3 is TGTGCCAGCAGGTCCTCGGGACAGGGGGCCGGGGGCTACACCTTC. Protein sequence: CASRSSGQGAGGYTF.

The chain combines TRBV5-1 with TRBJ1-2; 11 bases are shared with TRBD1. V lost 4 bases to trimming and J lost 8 bases; unmatched junction nucleotides: 7. The CDR3 contains 14 residues. Germline V gene lookup returns CDR1 SGHRS and CDR2 YFSETQ. CDR3 sequence reads: CASSLGQGALGYTF. CDR3 DNA: TGCGCCAGCAGCCTCGGACAGGGGGCTTTGGGCTACACCTTC.

V usage is TRBV30 and J usage is TRBJ1-2; D is ambiguous. This CDR3 is 13 amino acids long. Deletions cut 0 bases from V and 4 bases from J, with 9 bases between. The V gene's germline CDR1 is GTSNPN and CDR2 SVGIG (reference sequence). CDR3: CAWSVAKSYGYTF. The CDR3 DNA reads TGTGCCTGGAGTGTGGCCAAGTCCTATGGCTACACCTTC.

The chain couples TRBV30 to TRBJ1-1; D possibly corresponds to TRBD1 (5 bases). The germline V gene has CDR1 GTSNPN and CDR2 SVGIG (reference sequence). The CDR3 contains 15 residues. V was cut by 5 bases and J by 4 bases, with 20 bases left in between. The CDR3 bases are TGTGCCTGGGCCCTTGACAGCCGCCCGGGCACTGAAGCTTTCTTT. It translates to CAWALDSRPGTEAFF.

The chain employs TRBV7-9 and TRBJ1-1; 10 positions agree with TRBD1. Germline V CDR1 and CDR2: SEHNR, FQNEAQ (reference sequence). The junction had 10 bases not matched to a gene; V was cut back by 2 bases and J by 10 bases. The CDR3 runs 15 residues. CDR3 amino acids: CASSLMGQGTLGAFF. CDR3 nucleotides: TGTGCCAGCAGCTTAATGGGACAGGGGACGCTGGGAGCTTTCTTT.

The chain recombines TRBV4-1 with TRBJ1-2, with 9 bases matching TRBD1. Germline values: CDR1 MGHRA, CDR2 YSYEKL. V shed 1 base, J shed 7 bases, and the junction held 13 bases outside the gene matches. CDR3 size: 17 residues. CDR3 sequence reads: CASSQGGLGQGTGGYTF. In nucleotides, the CDR3 is TGCGCCAGCAGCCAAGGGGGCCTTGGACAGGGGACTGGTGGCTACACCTTC.

This clone is judged medium-sized. The V and J genes are TRBV2 and TRBJ2-5; 7 positions match TRBD1. V shed 3 bases, J shed 2 bases, and the junction held 3 bases outside the gene matches. This CDR3 has 14 residues. Looked up from germline, CDR1 is SNHLY and CDR2 is FYNNEI. The CDR3 coding sequence is TGTGCCAGCAGTGACCCGGGACAGCAAGAGACCCAGTACTTC. This gives the protein CASSDPGQQETQYF.

This clone was detected once. The rearrangement links TRBV5-1 to TRBJ1-1; 8 nucleotides align to TRBD1. V lost 2 bases to trimming and J lost 3 bases; unmatched junction nucleotides: 0. CDR3 length equals 13 residues. Germline-derived CDR1 and CDR2 are SGHRS and YFSETQ. The CDR3 region is CASSLQGDTEAFF. In DNA form, the CDR3 reads TGCGCCAGCAGCTTACAGGGGGACACTGAAGCTTTCTTT.

V is TRBV9 and J is TRBJ2-2; weak D call: TRBD2 (6 bases). The CDR3 length is 16 residues. V was shortened by 6 bases and J by 7 bases, with 22 bases between the two germline ends. Germline CDR1 reads SGDLS; CDR2 reads YYNGEE. The CDR3 DNA reads TGTGCCAGCAACCGGGGGTCCCGGGGCGGGATCGGGGAGCTGTTTTTT. Its translation: CASNRGSRGGIGELFF.

V gene TRBV30 combines with J gene TRBJ1-5, with TRBD1 identical over 7 bases. CDR1 GTSNPN and CDR2 SVGIG come from the germline V gene (reference sequence). The CDR3 is made up of 17 amino acids. The J segment lost 4 bases and the V segment lost 1 base, leaving 13 bases of the junction unmatched. The CDR3 reads CAWSGEGASGSNQPQHF. Here the CDR3 DNA reads TGTGCCTGGAGTGGAGAGGGGGCTAGTGGTAGTAATCAGCCCCAGCATTTT.